This TCR beta chain was recorded in a study of sequential checkpoint blockade in melanoma. Study-level background: After both sequences, patients received maintenance nivolumab.

The treatment is: randomized to nivolumab then ipilimumab (arm A) or the reverse (arm B). DNA-damaging chemotherapy had not been given to any patient beforehand. PBMC sorting kept live CD3+CD8+ cells without CD19 or CD56. Repertoires were generated with immunoSEQ multiplex PCR, while TCRdb's copy carries only in-frame clones and drops some. The data contain about 40,000 clones, 86% of them singletons. Trimming at V came to 5 bases and at J to 4 bases, leaving 2 bases not matched to a gene. CDR1 is SGHAT, CDR2 FQNNGV, per germline. The CDR3 runs to 13 residues. The receptor was isolated from a human donor with melanoma. The chain joins TRBV11-2 to TRBJ2-7; 10 nucleotides match TRBD2. The sample here was CD8+ T cells sorted from blood (inferred from file names), taken from a patient given nivolumab and ipilimumab in sequence. As DNA, the CDR3 is TGTGCCAGCAGCCAGACTAGCGGGTACGAGCAGTACGTC. Translating gives CASSQTSGYEQYV.